These 18 T cell receptor beta chains were sequenced from one sample in a study of blood T cells in healthy people across ages. Through a sample-barcoded 5' primer and a J-beta primer mix, a second PCR was run for roughly 6 to 11 cycles. TCRdb re-derived calls from the 5' RACE reads in MiXCR, one entry per CDR3 protein. The sample has approximately 1.5 million distinct CDR3 sequences; approximately 42% are singletons. Sequenced material: blood. The receptors stem from a woman younger than 35 in good health.

The sample holds many counts of this clonotype. This CDR3 is CASSQGQGQETQYF. In nucleotides, the CDR3 is TGTGCCAGCAGCCAGGGACAGGGCCAAGAGACCCAGTACTTC. The chain has TRBV7-6 and TRBJ2-5, with 9 positions matching TRBD1. The CDR3 contains 14 residues. V trimming: 5 bases; J trimming: 1 base; junction bases outside the gene matches: 2. Germline lookup yields CDR1 SGHVS and CDR2 FNYEAQ.

This clonotype was picked up one time. The CDR3 DNA sequence: TGTGCCAGCAGCCCTTTAGGGACAGGGCGCGCTCTGAACACTGAAGCTTTCTTT. It is translated as CASSPLGTGRALNTEAFF. V usage is TRBV4-2 and J usage is TRBJ1-1; 9 bases fit TRBD1. Germline CDR1 and CDR2: LGHNA and YNFKEQ. V lost 4 bases, J lost 0 bases, and 12 bases stayed unmatched. CDR3 length: 18 amino acids.

This clonotype was detected a few times. The CDR3: CASSQAAGGADTQYF. The CDR3 DNA sequence: TGCGCCAGCAGCCAAGCAGCAGGGGGCGCAGATACGCAGTATTTT. V and J are TRBV4-1 and TRBJ2-3; TRBD1 aligns across 8 bases. The CDR3 consists of 15 residues. Losses at the gene ends were 1 base for V and 4 bases for J; bases not matched to a gene: 4. CDR1 is MGHRA and CDR2 is YSYEKL in the germline V gene.

The DNA for the CDR3 is TGCAGTGCTAGAGATCTCCGGACAGGGATCTACGAGCAGTACTTC. Its translation is CSARDLRTGIYEQYF. This chain links TRBV20-1 with TRBJ2-7, with 8 bases that match TRBD1. The CDR3 runs to 15 residues. Germline lookup yields CDR1 DFQATT and CDR2 SNEGSKA (reference sequence). The J segment lost 3 bases and the V segment lost 0 bases, leaving 7 bases of the junction unmatched.

This chain joins TRBV5-1 and TRBJ2-5; 8 bases agree with TRBD2. The J call is uncertain, as TRBJ2-7 better fits the DNA end. The length of the CDR3 is 17 residues. Germline CDR1 SGHRS, CDR2 YFSETQ. CDR3 nucleotides: TGCGCCAGCAGCTTGGATCGCAATGGCGGGGGGAACTACGAGCAGTACTTC. This codes for CASSLDRNGGGNYEQYF.

This clonotype came up a few times. The J gene is TRBJ2-1, the V gene TRBV3-1, with 10 bases identical to TRBD2. Germline V CDR1 and CDR2: LGHDT, YNNKEL (reference sequence). V was pared by 4 bases and J by 2 bases, with 8 bases of the junction left unmatched. This CDR3 spans 17 amino acids. CDR3 region: CASSRYRTSGAYNEQFF. CDR3 bases: TGTGCCAGCAGCCGATACCGGACTAGCGGTGCCTACAATGAGCAGTTCTTC.

The chain has TRBV10-3 and TRBJ2-7, with D maybe TRBD2 (6 bases). CDR1 is ENHRY, CDR2 SYGVKD, per germline. The CDR3 is 15 amino acids. The V end was cut by 0 bases, the J end by 7 bases, with 16 bases between. The CDR3 nucleotides read TGTGCCATCAGTGAGTCGATTTGCGGGGACGGTGAGCAGTACTTC. Its protein product is CAISESICGDGEQYF.

This clonotype appeared a few times. The rearrangement uses TRBV7-9 and TRBJ1-1; no clear D. The CDR3 length is 14 residues. The V and J ends lost 5 bases and 1 base respectively, with 11 bases between them. Per the germline V gene, CDR1 is SEHNR and CDR2 is FQNEAQ (reference sequence). CDR3 region: CASSALMENTEAFF. Here the CDR3 DNA reads TGTGCCAGCAGCGCCCTAATGGAGAACACTGAAGCTTTCTTT.

The chain combines TRBV6-5 with TRBJ2-2, with TRBD1 matching 8 bases. The CDR3 is 15 amino acids. The germline gives CDR1 MNHEY, CDR2 SVGAGI. With 7 bases clipped from V and 3 bases from J, the junction kept 7 bases outside the gene matches. This chain's CDR3 is CASTDGQGHTGELFF. For the CDR3, the DNA is TGTGCCAGCACCGACGGACAGGGCCACACCGGGGAGCTGTTTTTT.

This clonotype was counted a few times. The rearrangement joins TRBV20-1 to TRBJ2-4; D gene ambiguous. In germline, CDR1 is DFQATT, CDR2 SNEGSKA (reference sequence). Trimming shortened V by 0 bases and J by 13 bases, and 10 bases separated the two germline ends. This CDR3 is built from 11 residues. The CDR3 here is CSARESAEQYF. In DNA form, the CDR3 reads TGCAGTGCTAGAGAATCCGCTGAGCAGTACTTC.

This clonotype has a handful of counts. J is TRBJ2-5 and V is TRBV24-1; the match to TRBD1 covers 8 bases. CDR1 is KGHDR and CDR2 is SFDVKD in the germline V gene. Germline trimming cut 3 bases from V and 2 bases from J; bases unmatched to any gene: 4. The CDR3 runs 15 residues. CDR3 in DNA: TGTGCCACCAGTGATACGGACAGGGTGCAAGAGACCCAGTACTTC. It translates to CATSDTDRVQETQYF.

The rearrangement uses TRBV20-1 and TRBJ2-3; D ambiguous. Per the germline V gene, CDR1 is DFQATT and CDR2 is SNEGSKA (reference sequence). The CDR3 runs 14 residues. Between the trimmed V and J ends, which lost 3 bases and 2 bases, there was a span of 12 bases. The CDR3 sequence is CSARPGTHTDTQYF. As DNA, the CDR3 is TGCAGTGCTAGGCCCGGAACTCACACAGATACGCAGTATTTT.

The J gene is TRBJ2-3, the V gene TRBV5-1; 10 nucleotides agree with TRBD2. V trimming: 4 bases; J trimming: 3 bases; junction bases outside the gene matches: 8. Germline V gives CDR1 SGHRS, CDR2 YFSETQ. This CDR3 has 16 residues. The CDR3 DNA is TGCGCCAGCAGCACCCCTAGCGGGAGCCGGACAGATACGCAGTATTTT. It encodes CASSTPSGSRTDTQYF.

V and J are TRBV7-3 and TRBJ2-5, with 13 bases aligning to TRBD2. The CDR3 is 15 residues long. V was pared by 5 bases and J by 11 bases, with 11 bases of the junction left unmatched. CDR1 and CDR2 from the germline V gene are SGHTA and FQGTGA. The CDR3 sequence is CASSMGLAGNNEQYF. In nucleotides, the CDR3 is TGTGCCAGCAGCATGGGACTAGCGGGAAACAATGAGCAGTACTTC.

This clonotype was picked up a small number of times. The genes are TRBV4-1 and TRBJ1-6; D is unresolved. CDR3 length: 17 residues. The V end lost 0 bases, the J end lost 0 bases, and 9 bases lay between the germline ends. Per germline, CDR1 MGHRA and CDR2 YSYEKL. In DNA, the CDR3 is TGCGCCAGCAGCCAAGACGGACTGGGCTCCTATAATTCACCCCTCCACTTT. Protein product: CASSQDGLGSYNSPLHF.

This clonotype turned up a few times. V usage is TRBV6-5 and J usage is TRBJ2-6; D not certain. CDR1 is MNHEY, CDR2 SVGAGI, per germline. The CDR3 is 16 residues long. V lost 7 bases and J lost 0, with 13 bases in between. The CDR3 spells CASTRVETSGANVLTF. The CDR3 DNA is TGTGCCAGCACCCGAGTTGAGACCTCTGGGGCCAACGTCCTGACTTTC.

A word on this clonotype: One junction end does not reproduce the germline sequence, and a read error may be involved. The chain recombines TRBV11-2 with TRBJ2-1; TRBD2 aligns across 8 bases. The CDR3 loop spans 14 amino acids. Per the germline V gene, CDR1 is SGHAT and CDR2 is FQNNGV. The CDR3 sequence: CASGLGLAGLEQFF. In DNA form, the CDR3 reads TGTGCCAGCGGCTTAGGGCTAGCGGGTTTAGAACAGTTCTTC.

The rearrangement joins TRBV24-1 to TRBJ2-5; unclear D gene. The J call is uncertain, as TRBJ2-7 better fits the DNA end. The germline gives CDR1 KGHDR, CDR2 SFDVKD. This CDR3 is built from 11 residues. The CDR3 coding sequence is TGTGCCACCAGTGTTCGGAACGAGCAGTACTTC. Encoded protein: CATSVRNEQYF.